This T cell receptor beta chain originates from a study of cytomegalovirus exposure and HLA in healthy donors. In the PCR, 60 Vbeta and 13 Jbeta primers were used. Clones were read by immunoSEQ multiplex PCR, and TCRdb kept only the in-frame ones, dropping some. Its table records about 150,000 clones. The V gene lost 0 bases and the J gene lost 8 bases, with 7 bases spanning the gap. The CDR3 has 12 residues. From germline, CDR1 is LNHNV and CDR2 YYDKDF (reference sequence). Findings and caveats of the study: The only immune exposure information that was available was CMV serostatus. A later analysis reported that several of the most significant clusters appeared to be linked to common viral pathogens, among them Epstein-Barr virus. Later analysis indicated greater clonal expansion among HLA-associated TCR beta chains than among equally common other chains. When analyzed later, the rates of TCR association showed variation by HLA locus, with DRB1 the most and HLA-C the fewest.

On this clone itself: Its antigen is unidentified.

This chain connects TRBV15 to TRBJ1-2; D gene ambiguous. This receptor was obtained from a man aged 25 to 40 in good health and CMV-seronegative. The sequenced sample was PBMCs. In DNA form, the CDR3 reads TGTGCCACCAGCAGAGATCATCGGGGCTACACCTTC. Amino acids: CATSRDHRGYTF.